This TCR beta chain derives from a study of OX40 agonist ivuxolimab in advanced cancers. The CDR3 loop spans 12 amino acids. Germline values: CDR1 MNHEY, CDR2 SVGAGI. Trimming stripped 2 bases from V and 11 bases from J, with 10 bases between. Study-wide findings and caveats: The specificity for antigen of the expanded peripheral T cells was not determined.

This clone was seen just once. Its antigen is as yet unknown. The repertoire was sequenced with immunoSEQ multiplex PCR; TCRdb's copy has only in-frame clones and lacks some. The sample holds just over 80,000 clones; 80% to 90% are singletons and the top ten take 0.32%. The starting material was CD4+ or CD8+ T cells sorted from blood, obtained in a trial of the OX40 agonist ivuxolimab. The clonotype comes from an adult with an advanced solid tumor such as melanoma, head and neck, liver or kidney cancer. The gene calls are TRBV6-5 and TRBJ1-5; D is uncertain. CDR3 in amino acids: CASSYTPRAQHF. The CDR3 bases are TGTGCCAGCAGTTACACCCCTCGGGCCCAGCATTTT.